This T cell receptor (beta chain) was sequenced during a study of blood T cell repertoires in COVID-19. Study summary: Sites in the United States, Italy and Spain provided acute and convalescent COVID-19 samples. Sample material is recorded as cDNA or gDNA derived from T cells, B-cell-depleted T cells, or PBMCs.

As processed by the authors: Estimated nucleated cell counts came from reference gene primer amplification. Measured with immunoSEQ multiplex PCR; TCRdb has only the in-frame clones, and not every one. D and trimming were read from the DNA, whereas the V and J calls and clone size are those reported in that table. In the table there are approximately 140,000 clones, roughly 76% of which are singletons. V was shortened by 7 bases and J by 5 bases, with 16 bases between the two germline ends. Germline V CDR1 and CDR2: SGHTS, YDEGEE. The CDR3 spans 14 residues. The sequenced sample consisted of peripheral blood. The clonotype comes from a human donor with acute or convalescent COVID-19. The donor label of this sample is uncertain. The rearrangement joins TRBV5-8 to TRBJ1-5, with D uncertain. The CDR3 region has the DNA TGTGCCAGCTCCCTCCCGGGTGTGGATCAGCCCCAGCATTTT. Translating it yields CASSLPGVDQPQHF.